The clone carrying this T cell receptor (beta chain) was observed at least ten times. Its antigen is currently unknown. Unique molecular identifiers were in the cDNA, with template-switch universal primer binding. Using its own MiXCR run on the 5' RACE reads, TCRdb lists one record per CDR3 protein. This table holds approximately 150,000 distinct CDR3 sequences, roughly 3.3% found once. The sample comes from a study of identical twins. Overall study results and limits: There were fewer insertions in abundant cord blood beta clonotypes, but memory repertoires showed no such pattern. Where out-of-frame alpha sequences were twin-shared, they showed excess low generation probability. These conclusions were based on statistical analysis (cross-sectional, not following the same donors).

The V and J ends lost 6 bases and 1 base, in that order; junction bases with no gene match: 0. In germline, CDR1 is LGHDT, CDR2 YNNKEL (reference sequence). The CDR3 has 14 amino acids. The chain is built from TRBV3-1 and TRBJ1-4, with 9 bases matching TRBD1. The sequence derives from a man aged 18 to 30 in good health. The sequenced sample was memory T cells sorted from blood. This CDR3 is CASRDRGTNEKLFF. The CDR3 DNA reads TGTGCCAGCAGGGACAGGGGAACTAATGAAAAACTGTTTTTT.